This T cell receptor beta chain was identified during a study of high-grade serous ovarian cancer treatment subgroups. Tumor samples were obtained before definitive surgery or chemotherapy. Clones were read by immunoSEQ multiplex PCR, and TCRdb kept only the in-frame ones, dropping some. Here the sample spans 2,000 to 2,500 clones, 72% being singletons. The CDR3 is 13 residues long. The V and J ends lost 10 bases and 5 bases respectively, with 17 bases between them. This clonotype was obtained from a human donor with high-grade serous ovarian cancer. The chain combines TRBV23-1 with TRBJ2-5; tentatively, D is TRBD1 or TRBD2 (5 bases each). TRBV23-1 qualifies as an ORF whose function is uncertain. The sequenced sample consisted of tumor tissue. As DNA, the CDR3 is TGCGCCACGAGATGGGGGTATAGGGAGACCCAGTACTTC. Protein product: CATRWGYRETQYF.